Presented here are 14 T cell receptor beta chains from one specimen sequenced in a study of cytomegalovirus exposure and HLA in healthy donors. With 60 Vbeta and 13 Jbeta primers, the PCR was carried out. Here immunoSEQ multiplex PCR was the method, and the copy in TCRdb shows in-frame clones only, minus some. The table shows roughly 100,000 clones, with about 80% occurring only once. The sample was PBMCs. The receptors originated from a woman aged 40 to 50 in good health and CMV-seronegative.

This clone occurred a few times. The genes are TRBV14 and TRBJ1-2; 7 bases line up with TRBD1. This CDR3 has 15 amino acids. With 3 bases clipped from V and 3 bases from J, the junction kept 7 bases outside the gene matches. Per the germline V gene, CDR1 is SGHDN and CDR2 is FVKESK. This CDR3 reads CASSHFDRDHYGYTF. Written as DNA, the CDR3 is TGTGCCAGCAGCCACTTTGACAGGGATCACTATGGCTACACCTTC.

Only one count was recorded for this clone. The rearrangement joins TRBV19 to TRBJ1-3, with D possibly TRBD1 on 5 matching bases. The CDR3 is 17 amino acids. Germline V gives CDR1 LNHDA, CDR2 SQIVND (reference sequence). V was cut by 4 bases and J by 0 bases, with 16 bases left in between. Here the CDR3 DNA reads TGTGCCAGTAGTACCTTACGGGGGGGATTCTCTGGAAACACCATATATTTT. Encoded protein: CASSTLRGGFSGNTIYF.

This sequence joins TRBV7-2 and TRBJ1-5; no clear D gene. The germline V gene has CDR1 SGHTA and CDR2 FQGNSA. V was pared by 3 bases and J by 0 bases, with 6 bases between. There are 14 residues in the CDR3. The CDR3 protein is CASSLGISNQPQHF. The DNA for the CDR3 is TGTGCCAGCAGCTTGGGCATTAGCAATCAGCCCCAGCATTTT.

The J gene is TRBJ2-1, the V gene TRBV14; 7 bases are shared with TRBD2. Germline V gives CDR1 SGHDN, CDR2 FVKESK. Unmatched junction bases numbered 7, after V lost 0 bases and J lost 5 bases. The CDR3 length is 16 residues. The CDR3 protein is CASSQDAAGADNEQFF. CDR3 DNA sequence: TGTGCCAGCAGCCAAGATGCGGCGGGAGCTGACAATGAGCAGTTCTTC.

The V and J genes are TRBV4-3 and TRBJ2-7; 7 bases align to TRBD1. Looked up from germline, CDR1 is LGHNA and CDR2 is YSLEER. The ends lost 1 base at V and 6 bases at J; junction bases unmatched: 12. This CDR3 spans 16 amino acids. CDR3 sequence reads: CASSQGPIRGKSEQYF. DNA of the CDR3: TGCGCCAGCAGCCAAGGTCCGATCAGGGGGAAGAGCGAGCAGTACTTC.

This sequence joins TRBV7-9 and TRBJ2-5; TRBD1 matches at 7 bases. V lost 5 bases to trimming and J lost 4 bases; unmatched junction nucleotides: 7. The CDR3 loop spans 14 amino acids. Germline V gives CDR1 SEHNR, CDR2 FQNEAQ (reference sequence). CDR3 region: CASSQDRDGETQYF. DNA for the CDR3: TGTGCCAGCAGCCAAGACAGGGACGGAGAGACCCAGTACTTC. Drawing the rest from reference TRBV7-9 and TRBJ2-5, the complete variable domain is DTGVSQNPRHKITKRGQNVTFRCDPISEHNRLYWYRQTLGQGPEFLTYFQNEAQLEKSRLLSDRFSAERPKGSFSTLEIQRTEQGDSAMYLCASSQDRDGETQYFGPGTRLLVL.

The chain carries TRBV19 and TRBJ1-2; D call uncertain. Per germline, CDR1 LNHDA and CDR2 SQIVND (reference sequence). Deletions cut 5 bases from V and 2 bases from J, with 12 bases between. The CDR3 is 14 amino acids. CDR3 sequence: CASSGAIINYGYTF. For the CDR3, the DNA is TGTGCCAGTAGTGGAGCAATCATAAACTATGGCTACACCTTC. Using reference TRBV19 and TRBJ1-2 for the parts outside the CDR3, the full variable domain is DGGITQSPKYLFRKEGQNVTLSCEQNLNHDAMYWYRQDPGQGLRLIYYSQIVNDFQKGDIAEGYSVSREKKESFPLTVTSAQKNPTAFYLCASSGAIINYGYTFGSGTRLTVV.

This sequence joins TRBV4-3 and TRBJ2-3; 10 nucleotides line up with TRBD2. V was pared by 0 bases and J by 4 bases, with 4 bases of the junction left unmatched. CDR1 LGHNA and CDR2 YSLEER come from the germline V gene. This CDR3 region has 16 residues. In DNA, the CDR3 is TGCGCCAGCAGCCAAGATCTGGGACTAGCGTCAGATACGCAGTATTTT. Its protein product is CASSQDLGLASDTQYF.

The chain uses TRBV5-5 and TRBJ2-5; unclear D gene. Germline lookup yields CDR1 SGHKS and CDR2 YYEKEE (reference sequence). V was pared by 1 base and J by 4 bases, with 2 bases between. The CDR3 covers 11 residues. In nucleotides, the CDR3 is TGTGCCAGCAGCTTGCTAGAGACCCAGTACTTC. It codes for CASSLLETQYF.

The gene calls are TRBV7-6 and TRBJ2-5; D remains unclear. The V end was cut by 4 bases, the J end by 2 bases, with 14 bases between. CDR3 length: 15 residues. The germline V gene has CDR1 SGHVS and CDR2 FNYEAQ. The CDR3 region is CASSSLQIIQETQYF. In nucleotides, the CDR3 is TGTGCCAGCAGCTCCCTACAGATTATTCAAGAGACCCAGTACTTC.

The CDR3: CASSSTRATNYGYTF. The DNA of the CDR3 is TGTGCCAGCAGCTCCACGCGGGCTACGAACTATGGCTACACCTTC. This sequence joins TRBV11-2 and TRBJ1-2; D not resolved. The CDR3 spans 15 residues. V was cut by 4 bases and J by 2 bases, with 14 bases left in between. CDR1 is SGHAT, CDR2 FQNNGV, per germline.

V and J are TRBV4-3 and TRBJ2-3; the match to TRBD1 covers 7 bases. The V gene's germline CDR1 is LGHNA and CDR2 YSLEER. The junction had 1 base not matched to a gene; V was cut back by 5 bases and J by 2 bases. CDR3 length: 13 amino acids. In DNA, the CDR3 is TGCGCCAGCAGCACAGGGGTCACAGATACGCAGTATTTT. As protein: CASSTGVTDTQYF.

The chain is built from TRBV18 and TRBJ2-3; D is unresolved. The V end was cut by 0 bases, the J end by 3 bases, with 13 bases between. The length of the CDR3 is 16 residues. In germline, CDR1 is KGHSH, CDR2 LQKENI. CDR3: CASSPPRGRTTDTQYF. The CDR3 region has the DNA TGTGCCAGCTCACCACCGCGCGGCCGCACTACAGATACGCAGTATTTT.

On this clone itself: A read error may account for a junction end that differs from germline. CDR3 DNA: TGTTCCAGCAGCCTAGGGACAGGAGAAGCTTTCTTT. It is translated as CSSSLGTGEAFF. This chain joins TRBV7-9 and TRBJ1-1; TRBD1 aligns across 8 bases. Germline loops: CDR1 SEHNR, CDR2 FQNEAQ (reference sequence). This CDR3 region has 12 residues.